This T cell receptor (beta chain) was sequenced in a study of a mutant IDH1 vaccine in newly diagnosed glioma. In the study overall: Of treated patients, around 62% were men and about 40% women, averaging 40.4 years. Earlier care involved radiotherapy, temozolomide, or both, and the majority received both. General study points: Pseudoprogression looked unconnected to shifts in top peripheral T cell clonotypes. Most patients, 85% to 95%, showed vaccine-induced immune responses.

The method was immunoSEQ multiplex PCR; TCRdb's version includes in-frame clones alone and lacks a portion of them. The table lists about 56,000 clones, 75% to 90% of them singletons, with 1.3% to 1.5% in the top ten. On this clone itself: Its antigen is unidentified.

Per the germline V gene, CDR1 is SEHNR and CDR2 is FQNEAQ (reference sequence). This CDR3 region has 14 residues. V gave up 5 bases and J gave up 5 bases; unmatched junction bases: 6. Time point meaning: week 23, last vaccination. Every vaccination contained 300 ug of the mutant IDH1 20-mer peptide and was paired with topical imiquimod. The chain carries TRBV7-9 and TRBJ2-4; 7 bases match TRBD2. The sequence was collected from a middle-aged man with glioma. Sequences were derived from PBMCs, sampled from a glioma patient whose treatment included an IDH1 peptide vaccine. This chain's CDR3 is CASSPLGGENIQYF. The CDR3, as DNA: TGTGCCAGCAGCCCCCTTGGGGGGGAAAACATTCAGTACTTC.